This T cell receptor beta chain was recovered during a study of high-grade serous ovarian cancer treatment subgroups. Broader study findings: TCR relatedness rose with neoantigen level and trended with mutation load.

Germline V CDR1 and CDR2: PRHDT, FYEKMQ (reference sequence). Trimming pared 10 bases from V and 0 bases from J, leaving 14 bases between. This CDR3 spans 14 amino acids. Tumor samples were taken before definitive surgery or chemotherapy. Worth noting for this clone: Its cognate antigen is unknown.

Method: immunoSEQ multiplex PCR; TCRdb's copy keeps in-frame clones and lacks some. The table includes approximately 40,000 clones, about four fifths detected once. Source material: tumor tissue. This chain joins TRBV13 and TRBJ2-3; D might be TRBD1 (5 bases). The sequence derives from a human donor with high-grade serous ovarian cancer. This CDR3 reads CATGGHGSTDTQYF. CDR3 in DNA: TGTGCCACCGGCGGACACGGCAGCACAGATACGCAGTATTTT.